Listed here are 15 T cell receptor beta chains from one sample, sequenced in a study of hypomethylating agent response in myelodysplastic syndrome. Some clones are missing from TCRdb's copy, which holds only in-frame ones; the method was immunoSEQ multiplex PCR. The sample includes over 800 clones, approximately 85% of them seen just once. The source was bone marrow, collected before or after starting hypomethylating agent treatment for myelodysplastic syndrome (not recorded which). All receptors derive from a human donor with myelodysplastic syndrome.

This clone has just a few counts. As DNA, the CDR3 is TGTGCCAGCACCATTAGTGAGATTGGAGATACGCAGTATTTT. Translating gives CASTISEIGDTQYF. The chain recombines TRBV5-8 with TRBJ2-3; D gene unclear. The germline V and J ends were trimmed by 6 bases and 5 bases, with 16 bases remaining between them. The CDR3 contains 14 residues. Germline V lookup: CDR1 SGHTS, CDR2 YDEGEE.

The gene calls are TRBV15 and TRBJ2-3; TRBD1 or TRBD2 may be the D gene (5 bases each). The germline V and J ends were trimmed by 0 bases and 5 bases, with 15 bases remaining between them. The CDR3 loop spans 16 amino acids. CDR1 and CDR2 (germline): LNHNV, YYDKDF (reference sequence). For the CDR3, the DNA is TGTGCCACCAGCAGAGATGGGGGTATGGGGAGAGATACGCAGTATTTT. Translating gives CATSRDGGMGRDTQYF.

This chain uses TRBV5-1 with TRBJ2-2; D may be TRBD1 (5 bases). This CDR3 region has 16 residues. Germline V gene sequence: CDR1 SGHRS, CDR2 YFSETQ. Trimming pared 1 base from V and 1 base from J, leaving 11 bases between. The CDR3: CASSLLPGQNTGELFF. Here the CDR3 DNA reads TGCGCCAGCAGCTTGCTTCCCGGACAGAACACCGGGGAGCTGTTTTTT.

The V call is TRBV7-3, the J call TRBJ2-3, with D possibly matching TRBD2 (7 bases). Trimming removed 1 base from V and 1 base from J, with 15 bases in between. Germline loops: CDR1 SGHTA, CDR2 FQGTGA. The CDR3 is 17 residues long. The DNA for the CDR3 is TGTGCCAGCAGCTTAATCGGTCGCGGGGGCGGCACAGATACGCAGTATTTT. Translation: CASSLIGRGGGTDTQYF.

This clone was counted between two and nine times. The chain joins TRBV7-2 to TRBJ2-7, with TRBD2 matching over 8 bases. Germline V gene data show CDR1 as SGHTA and CDR2 as FQGNSA. CDR3 length equals 14 residues. The trim removed 2 bases at V and 5 bases at J, leaving 5 bases unmatched. This CDR3 reads CASSLSGSQNEQYF. CDR3 sequence (DNA): TGTGCCAGCAGCTTAAGCGGGAGCCAAAACGAGCAGTACTTC.

CDR3 nucleotide sequence: TGCAGCGCCAGGGTTGGACAAGAGACCCAGTACTTC. Translated: CSARVGQETQYF. V is TRBV29-1 and J is TRBJ2-5; weak D call: TRBD1 (5 bases). CDR3 length: 12 residues. The ends were cut back, 7 bases at V and 2 bases at J, with 11 bases in the middle. Germline V gene lookup returns CDR1 SQVTM and CDR2 ANQGSEA.

This clone qualifies as large. The V and J genes are TRBV6-5 and TRBJ2-1, with D perhaps TRBD2 (6 bases). Germline values: CDR1 MNHEY, CDR2 SVGAGI. This CDR3 has 12 amino acids. With 3 bases removed from V and 9 bases from J, the gap between germline ends came to 9 bases. Here the CDR3 reads CASSYVGGEQFF. CDR3 sequence (DNA): TGTGCCAGCAGTTATGTGGGAGGTGAGCAGTTCTTC.

The rearrangement uses TRBV19 and TRBJ1-5, with a tentative D call TRBD1 (5 bases). This CDR3 spans 15 amino acids. Germline V gene sequence: CDR1 LNHDA, CDR2 SQIVND (reference sequence). V was trimmed by 3 bases and J by 2 bases, leaving 11 bases between them. The CDR3: CASSIGRGRNQPQHF. In nucleotides, the CDR3 is TGTGCCAGTAGTATCGGGAGGGGACGCAATCAGCCCCAGCATTTT. The variable domain in full, completed from reference TRBV19 and TRBJ1-5, reads DGGITQSPKYLFRKEGQNVTLSCEQNLNHDAMYWYRQDPGQGLRLIYYSQIVNDFQKGDIAEGYSVSREKKESFPLTVTSAQKNPTAFYLCASSIGRGRNQPQHFGDGTRLSIL.

The V gene is TRBV14, the J gene TRBJ1-6, with 8 bases fitting TRBD1. V dropped 5 bases and J dropped 8; count of bases not matched to a gene: 2. The V gene's germline CDR1 is SGHDN and CDR2 FVKESK. The CDR3 has 13 amino acids. CDR3 amino acids: CASSKTGDSPLHF. The CDR3 DNA follows: TGTGCCAGCAGCAAGACAGGGGATTCACCCCTCCACTTT.

This clone has more than one count but fewer than ten. The rearrangement links TRBV6-1 to TRBJ1-2; weak D call: TRBD1 (6 bases). V lost 6 bases and J 7 bases, leaving 12 bases between the germline ends. Germline loops: CDR1 MNHNS, CDR2 SASEGT. CDR3 size: 12 residues. CDR3 coding DNA: TGTGCCAGCAGCGAGGGCAGGGGTGGCTACACCTTC. As protein: CASSEGRGGYTF.

Only a few counts were recorded for this clone. The chain is built from TRBV6-5 and TRBJ1-2; TRBD1 is a possible D gene (6 bases). The CDR3 runs 15 residues. Trimming removed 0 bases from V and 10 bases from J, with 18 bases in between. In germline, CDR1 is MNHEY, CDR2 SVGAGI. The DNA for the CDR3 is TGTGCCAGCAGTTACTCTACCGGGACTTCGGGGGCCTACACCTTC. It codes for CASSYSTGTSGAYTF.

This rearrangement joins TRBV15 to TRBJ2-3; 11 positions agree with TRBD2. V shed 0 bases and J 5 bases; nucleotides not matched to a gene: 13. Germline V lookup: CDR1 LNHNV, CDR2 YYDKDF (reference sequence). There are 19 residues in the CDR3. The CDR3 here is CATSRDLTSGSGVRDTQYF. As DNA, the CDR3 is TGTGCCACCAGCAGAGATCTAACTAGCGGGAGTGGTGTCAGAGATACGCAGTATTTT.

This chain connects TRBV9 to TRBJ1-2, with TRBD1 matching 10 bases. V dropped 4 bases and J dropped 4; count of bases not matched to a gene: 7. The CDR3 length is 15 residues. Germline CDR1 is SGDLS and CDR2 is YYNGEE. The CDR3 protein is CASSLGTGDGYGYTF. CDR3 nucleotides: TGTGCCAGCAGCCTCGGGACAGGGGACGGCTATGGCTACACCTTC.

This CDR3 reads CASSLASGGILDTQYF. The CDR3 DNA reads TGTGCCAGCAGTTTAGCTAGCGGCGGGATATTGGATACGCAGTATTTT. The chain joins TRBV28 to TRBJ2-3; 7 nucleotides agree with TRBD2. Germline V gene sequence: CDR1 MDHEN, CDR2 SYDVKM. The CDR3 totals 16 residues. J was trimmed by 6 bases and V by 2 bases; bases with no gene match: 11.

The chain has TRBV6-5 and TRBJ2-2; TRBD2 matches 7 bases. The J segment lost 6 bases and the V segment lost 6 bases, leaving 10 bases of the junction unmatched. This CDR3 spans 15 amino acids. Germline assignment: CDR1 MNHEY and CDR2 SVGAGI. Here the CDR3 reads CASRSPGRDAGELFF. The CDR3 coding sequence is TGTGCCAGCAGGTCCCCAGGGAGGGACGCCGGGGAGCTGTTTTTT.